This is a list of T cell receptor beta chains from one sample in a study of CD8+ T cells in alopecia areata. Clones were sequenced by immunoSEQ multiplex PCR, and TCRdb holds only the in-frame ones, with some missing. The sample includes roughly 190,000 clones, approximately 67% of them seen just once. The sequencing here drew on CD4+ T cells sorted from blood, taken around week 49, from a patient treated with tofacitinib. The receptors were sampled from a human donor with alopecia areata. CDR3s include the opening cysteine and the closing phenylalanine or tryptophan. The order of the fields is D gene, J gene, V gene, clone size, CDR3 DNA, CDR3 protein. A D gene is named only where the DNA matches it firmly. Clone size is given for some rows only: seen once, a few or many times, or a class if the clone is expanded.

NA | TRBJ1-2 | TRBV30 | NA | TGTGCCTGGACTCCCACAGGGACCAGGGATGGCTACACCTTC | CAWTPTGTRDGYTF
NA | TRBJ1-5 | TRBV30 | NA | TGTGCCTGGAGTATAGGGTCGTATCAGCCCCAGCATTTT | CAWSIGSYQPQHF
NA | TRBJ1-6 | TRBV30 | NA | TGTGCCTGGAGTCCAACTTGGAATTCACCCCTCCACTTT | CAWSPTWNSPLHF
NA | TRBJ2-6 | TRBV19 | NA | TGTGCCACCTCCCCTTTTGGCCCGGGGACTGGGGCCAACGTCCTGACTTTC | CATSPFGPGTGANVLTF
NA | TRBJ1-2 | TRBV11-3 | NA | TGTGCCAGCAGTCCACAGGGATCTAACTATGGCTACACCTTC | CASSPQGSNYGYTF
NA | TRBJ2-3 | TRBV5-1 | once | TGCGCCAGCAGCTTAACAGGGATCTCTAGCACAGATACGCAGTATTTT | CASSLTGISSTDTQYF
TRBD2 | TRBJ2-5 | TRBV5-1 | few | TGCGCCAGCACCCCCCAGCGGGGGGGGCGGGAGACCCAGTACTTC | CASTPQRGGRETQYF
NA | TRBJ2-6 | TRBV27 | NA | TGTGCCAGCAGAGACAGAATCTCTGGGGCCAACGTCCTGACTTTC | CASRDRISGANVLTF
NA | TRBJ2-7 | TRBV13 | few | TGTGCCAGCAGCTTAGTTGGGGGCGAGCAGTACTTC | CASSLVGGEQYF
NA | TRBJ1-1 | TRBV30 | once | TGTGCCTGGTCACCGGGACAGAACACTGAAGCTTTCTTT | CAWSPGQNTEAFF
NA | TRBJ2-7 | TRBV10-3 | few | TGTGCCATCAAAGAGAGGAGCTCCTACGAGCAGTACTTC | CAIKERSSYEQYF
NA | TRBJ1-6 | TRBV10-3 | NA | TGTGCCATCAGTGAGCCTGGACTAACCTCACCCCTCCACTTT | CAISEPGLTSPLHF
NA | TRBJ2-4 | TRBV6-1 | few | TGTGCCAGCAATAGGGATAACATTCAGTACTTC | CASNRDNIQYF
TRBD1 | TRBJ1-4 | TRBV4-3 | NA | TGCGCCAGCAGCCAAGGACAGGGTAATGAAAAACTGTTTTTT | CASSQGQGNEKLFF
NA | TRBJ2-1 | TRBV7-8 | few | TGTGCCAGCAGCCTAAGGGGTACTAGGCTCGACAATGAGCAGTTCTTC | CASSLRGTRLDNEQFF
NA | TRBJ1-2 | TRBV30 | few | TGTGCCTGGAGTACCTCCTTGAACAGGGCCTATGGCTACACCTTC | CAWSTSLNRAYGYTF
TRBD1 | TRBJ1-5 | TRBV29-1 | NA | TGCAGCGCTACCACAGGGGGCATTCAGCCCCAGCATTTT | CSATTGGIQPQHF
NA | TRBJ2-5 | TRBV1 | once | TGCACCAGCAGCCAAGATCTAACGGAGAAAGAGACCCAGTACTTC | CTSSQDLTEKETQYF
NA | TRBJ1-5 | TRBV7-2 | NA | TGTGCCAGCAGCTTAAGGACAAGTAGCAATCAGCCCCAGCATTTT | CASSLRTSSNQPQHF
NA | TRBJ1-2 | TRBV9 | NA | TGTGCCAGCAGCGTAGCTACAGTGGGGACACTTTACACCTTC | CASSVATVGTLYTF
NA | TRBJ1-1 | TRBV29-1 | NA | TGCAGCGTTGTTGTCACCACTGAAGCTTTCTTT | CSVVVTTEAFF
NA | TRBJ1-6 | TRBV2 | NA | TGTGCCAGCATGGAGATTTCACCCCTCCACTTT | CASMEISPLHF
NA | TRBJ2-7 | TRBV6-5 | few | TGTGCCAGCAGTACCCAGGGACTGGAGCTCTACGAGCAGTACTTC | CASSTQGLELYEQYF
NA | TRBJ2-7 | TRBV20-1 | NA | TGCAGTGGTCAGTACTCCTACGAGCAGTACTTC | CSGQYSYEQYF
TRBD1 | TRBJ1-1 | TRBV30 | once | TGTGCCTGGAAGGGGACAGGGGCCGCTGAAGCTTTCTTT | CAWKGTGAAEAFF
NA | TRBJ2-1 | TRBV9 | NA | TGTGCCAGCAGCCCAGATACGGTGGAGCAGTTCTTC | CASSPDTVEQFF
NA | TRBJ2-1 | TRBV27 | NA | TGTGCCAGCAGTTCCAGGGTACGGAATGAGCAGTTCTTC | CASSSRVRNEQFF
NA | TRBJ1-1 | TRBV11-3 | NA | TGTGCCAGCAAATCCGCCGACACTGAAGCTTTCTTT | CASKSADTEAFF
TRBD1 | TRBJ2-7 | TRBV29-1 | NA | TGCAGCGCGGTACAGGGGAGCAGGCACGAGCAGTACTTC | CSAVQGSRHEQYF